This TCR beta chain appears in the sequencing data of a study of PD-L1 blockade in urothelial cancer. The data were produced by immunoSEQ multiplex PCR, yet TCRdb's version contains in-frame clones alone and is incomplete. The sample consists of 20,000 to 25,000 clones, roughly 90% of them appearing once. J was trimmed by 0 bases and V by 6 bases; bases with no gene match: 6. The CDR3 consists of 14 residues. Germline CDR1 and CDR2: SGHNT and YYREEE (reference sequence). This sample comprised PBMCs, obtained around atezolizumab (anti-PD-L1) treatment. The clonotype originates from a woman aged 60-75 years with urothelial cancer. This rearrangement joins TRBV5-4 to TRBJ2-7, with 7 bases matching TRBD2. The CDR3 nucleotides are TGTGCCAGCACCTGGGAGGGAGACTCCTACGAGCAGTACTTC. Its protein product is CASTWEGDSYEQYF.